Below, 18 T cell receptor beta chains from the same sample are listed, as sequenced in a study of Graves' ophthalmopathy and Graves' hyperthyroidism. RNA transcripts yielded amplified TCR beta CDR3 regions. After a first-round RT-PCR with HTBI primers, a second-round multiplex PCR was run. TCRdb recomputed calls from the multiplex PCR reads with MiXCR, one row per CDR3 protein. The data show approximately 45,000 distinct CDR3 sequences, about 50% seen once. The source material was peripheral blood. These receptors originate from an adult man with Graves' ophthalmopathy.

The V and J genes are TRBV25-1 and TRBJ2-1; 10 nucleotides agree with TRBD2. The CDR3 is 12 residues long. Germline CDR1 is MGHDK and CDR2 is SYGVNS. V lost 7 bases, J lost 10 bases, and 4 bases stayed unmatched. CDR3 amino acids: CASNPGLAEQFF. The CDR3 DNA reads as TGTGCCAGCAACCCGGGACTAGCGGAGCAGTTCTTC. The full variable domain, completed using reference TRBV25-1 and TRBJ2-1, is EADIYQTPRYLVIGTGKKITLECSQTMGHDKMYWYQQDPGMELHLIHYSYGVNSTEKGDLSSESTVSRIRTEHFPLTLESARPSHTSQYLCASNPGLAEQFFGPGTRLTVL.

Note on this clonotype: Its ends do not fully match the called genes, so a read error is possible. This chain's CDR3 is CASTRTPDTGELLF. CDR3 DNA sequence: TGTGCCAGCACGAGGACCCCTGACACCGGGGAGCTGTTGTTT. The chain combines TRBV6-1 with TRBJ2-2; tentatively, D is TRBD2 (5 bases). The CDR3 totals 14 residues. CDR1 is MNHNS and CDR2 is SASEGT in the germline V gene.

The CDR3 DNA sequence: TGTGCCAGCAGCGCCCCTAGCGGGAGGGCCTCACTTTCCGATGAGCAGTTCTTC. Translated: CASSAPSGRASLSDEQFF. The chain uses TRBV9 and TRBJ2-1, with TRBD2 identical over 12 bases. The trim removed 3 bases at V and 8 bases at J, leaving 15 bases unmatched. The CDR3 extends over 18 amino acids. CDR1 is SGDLS, CDR2 YYNGEE, per germline.

Comment on this clonotype: Possible read error: a much larger clone is one base away. The V gene is TRBV27, the J gene TRBJ2-1; D not certain. The CDR3 covers 15 residues. Germline CDR1 reads MNHEY; CDR2 reads SMNVEV (reference sequence). The CDR3 sequence: CASRLSVSSYNEQFF. The CDR3 DNA is TGTGCCAGCAGGTTATCGGTCAGCTCCTACAATGAGCAGTTCTTC.

This clonotype appeared a single time. The genes are TRBV19 and TRBJ1-1; D gene ambiguous. The CDR3 covers 15 residues. Trimming cost V 5 bases and J 2 bases, with 15 bases left between them. Per the germline V gene, CDR1 is LNHDA and CDR2 is SQIVND (reference sequence). Here the CDR3 reads CASSGWSQPNTEAFF. CDR3 nucleotides: TGTGCCAGTAGTGGGTGGTCCCAGCCTAACACTGAAGCTTTCTTT. The full variable domain, completed using reference TRBV19 and TRBJ1-1, is DGGITQSPKYLFRKEGQNVTLSCEQNLNHDAMYWYRQDPGQGLRLIYYSQIVNDFQKGDIAEGYSVSREKKESFPLTVTSAQKNPTAFYLCASSGWSQPNTEAFFGQGTRLTVV.

A note on this clonotype: This likely comes from a read error, as the CDR3 has no conserved phenylalanine or tryptophan at its end. The rearrangement uses TRBV7-2 and TRBJ2-7; 9 nucleotides align to TRBD2. Germline CDR1 reads SGHTA; CDR2 reads FQGNSA. V was pared by 5 bases and J by 0 bases, with 5 bases of the junction left unmatched. The CDR3 runs 15 residues. The CDR3 spells CASSQDSGSSYEQYS. The CDR3 coding sequence is TGTGCCAGCAGCCAAGATAGCGGGAGCTCCTACGAGCAGTACTCC.

This clonotype was counted between two and nine times. This may come from a read error, since a much larger clone is one base off. The chain uses TRBV5-4 and TRBJ2-7; TRBD2 matches 10 bases. The V gene end was trimmed by 2 bases and the J gene end by 2 bases; junction bases not matched to a gene: 7. Germline CDR1 reads SGHNT; CDR2 reads YYREEE (reference sequence). This CDR3 contains 16 residues. CDR3 sequence reads: CASSFSGRWYAYEQYF. Here the CDR3 DNA reads TGTGCCAGCAGCTTTAGCGGGAGGTGGTACGCCTACGAGCAGTACTTC.

Worth noting for this clonotype: The conserved final phenylalanine or tryptophan is absent from the CDR3, which likely points to a read error. The chain carries TRBV7-9 and TRBJ2-5; TRBD2 agrees at 9 bases. This CDR3 comprises 17 residues. The V segment lost 3 bases and the J segment 0 bases; nucleotides outside the gene matches: 8. Germline V gene sequence: CDR1 SEHNR, CDR2 FQNEAQ (reference sequence). In DNA form, the CDR3 reads TGTGCCAGCAGCTTCCGTCTAGCGGGGAACCACCAAGAGACCCAGTACTAC. Protein product: CASSFRLAGNHQETQYY.

This clonotype has a single count. V and J are TRBV20-1 and TRBJ2-5; 10 positions match TRBD1. This CDR3 has 14 residues. The V gene end was trimmed by 5 bases and the J gene end by 4 bases; junction bases not matched to a gene: 7. The germline gives CDR1 DFQATT, CDR2 SNEGSKA (reference sequence). CDR3 nucleotide sequence: TGCAGTGCTTGGGCGGGACAGGGGCGAGAGACCCAGTACTTC. It translates to CSAWAGQGRETQYF.

This clonotype was recorded many times. DNA of the CDR3: TGTGCCAGCAGTCGGAATTCGTATACGCAGTATTTT. Its protein product is CASSRNSYTQYF. The genes are TRBV7-8 and TRBJ2-3; D is ambiguous. V was pared by 6 bases and J by 7 bases, with 11 bases between. CDR1 SGHVS and CDR2 FQNEAQ come from the germline V gene. CDR3 length: 12 residues.

This chain links TRBV6-5 with TRBJ2-1; D unresolved. Germline V lookup: CDR1 MNHEY, CDR2 SVGAGI. V dropped 2 bases and J dropped 0 bases, with 5 bases sitting between them. The CDR3 is made up of 14 amino acids. The CDR3 bases are TGTGCCAGCAGTTACGTGGGCTCCTACAATGAGCAGTTCTTC. It codes for CASSYVGSYNEQFF.

This clonotype has a count of ten or more. The rearrangement links TRBV7-2 to TRBJ2-3; 11 bases are a match to TRBD2. Per the germline V gene, CDR1 is SGHTA and CDR2 is FQGNSA. The CDR3 runs 14 residues. Losses at the gene ends were 8 bases for V and 7 bases for J; bases not matched to a gene: 8. The DNA for the CDR3 is TGTGCCAGCGGGGGACTAGCGGATGGAAATACGCAGTATTTT. This codes for CASGGLADGNTQYF.

The chain couples TRBV20-1 to TRBJ1-1, with D unresolved. The germline V gene encodes CDR1 DFQATT and CDR2 SNEGSKA (reference sequence). Trimming pared 3 bases from V and 4 bases from J, leaving 9 bases between. The CDR3 has 12 amino acids. The CDR3 loop reads CSARGKGTEAFF. The DNA for the CDR3 is TGCAGTGCTAGGGGTAAGGGCACTGAAGCTTTCTTT.

This clonotype turned up a few times. This rearrangement joins TRBV7-2 to TRBJ2-7; no clear D. Germline V gene data show CDR1 as SGHTA and CDR2 as FQGNSA. There are 13 residues in the CDR3. The ends were cut back, 3 bases at V and 5 bases at J, with 11 bases in the middle. The CDR3 sequence: CASSLGYVNEQYF. The CDR3 nucleotides are TGTGCCAGCAGCTTGGGGTATGTGAACGAGCAGTACTTC. Using reference TRBV7-2 and TRBJ2-7 for the parts outside the CDR3, the full variable domain is GAGVSQSPSNKVTEKGKDVELRCDPISGHTALYWYRQSLGQGLEFLIYFQGNSAPDKSGLPSDRFSAERTGGSVSTLTIQRTQQEDSAVYLCASSLGYVNEQYFGPGTRLTVT.

The genes are TRBV5-1 and TRBJ1-1, with D tentatively TRBD1 (5 bases). V was pared by 0 bases and J by 1 base, with 13 bases between. The CDR3 is 16 residues long. Germline V gives CDR1 SGHRS, CDR2 YFSETQ. The CDR3 spells CASSLVVGRWNTEAFF. The CDR3 DNA is TGCGCCAGCAGCTTGGTAGTGGGACGCTGGAACACTGAAGCTTTCTTT.

This clonotype has ten or more counts. The chain combines TRBV13 with TRBJ2-2; D remains unclear. V gave up 0 bases and J gave up 9 bases, with 8 bases separating them. The germline CDR1 and CDR2 sequences are PRHDT and FYEKMQ (reference sequence). CDR3 length equals 13 residues. The DNA for the CDR3 is TGTGCCAGCAGCTTAGGGCAAGCGCGGGAGCTGTTTTTT. It is translated as CASSLGQARELFF.

About this clonotype itself: A read error may be the cause here, since a much bigger clone is one base away. The chain links TRBV6-5 to TRBJ2-3; the match to TRBD2 covers 8 bases. Trimming took 4 bases from V and 4 from J; bases not matched to a gene: 10. CDR1 is MNHEY, CDR2 SVGAGI, per germline. CDR3 length: 16 amino acids. CDR3 protein: CASSCSMTGGPDTQYF. In nucleotides, the CDR3 is TGTGCCAGCAGTTGCTCGATGACGGGGGGGCCAGATACGCAGTATTTT.

This clonotype occurred a few times. V is TRBV25-1 and J is TRBJ2-1; D remains unclear. The germline V and J ends were trimmed by 8 bases and 5 bases, with 13 bases remaining between them. Germline CDR1 and CDR2: MGHDK and SYGVNS. There are 13 residues in the CDR3. The CDR3 coding sequence is TGTGCCAGCGCTTGGGAAGCGAACAATGAGCAGTTCTTC. Its protein is CASAWEANNEQFF.